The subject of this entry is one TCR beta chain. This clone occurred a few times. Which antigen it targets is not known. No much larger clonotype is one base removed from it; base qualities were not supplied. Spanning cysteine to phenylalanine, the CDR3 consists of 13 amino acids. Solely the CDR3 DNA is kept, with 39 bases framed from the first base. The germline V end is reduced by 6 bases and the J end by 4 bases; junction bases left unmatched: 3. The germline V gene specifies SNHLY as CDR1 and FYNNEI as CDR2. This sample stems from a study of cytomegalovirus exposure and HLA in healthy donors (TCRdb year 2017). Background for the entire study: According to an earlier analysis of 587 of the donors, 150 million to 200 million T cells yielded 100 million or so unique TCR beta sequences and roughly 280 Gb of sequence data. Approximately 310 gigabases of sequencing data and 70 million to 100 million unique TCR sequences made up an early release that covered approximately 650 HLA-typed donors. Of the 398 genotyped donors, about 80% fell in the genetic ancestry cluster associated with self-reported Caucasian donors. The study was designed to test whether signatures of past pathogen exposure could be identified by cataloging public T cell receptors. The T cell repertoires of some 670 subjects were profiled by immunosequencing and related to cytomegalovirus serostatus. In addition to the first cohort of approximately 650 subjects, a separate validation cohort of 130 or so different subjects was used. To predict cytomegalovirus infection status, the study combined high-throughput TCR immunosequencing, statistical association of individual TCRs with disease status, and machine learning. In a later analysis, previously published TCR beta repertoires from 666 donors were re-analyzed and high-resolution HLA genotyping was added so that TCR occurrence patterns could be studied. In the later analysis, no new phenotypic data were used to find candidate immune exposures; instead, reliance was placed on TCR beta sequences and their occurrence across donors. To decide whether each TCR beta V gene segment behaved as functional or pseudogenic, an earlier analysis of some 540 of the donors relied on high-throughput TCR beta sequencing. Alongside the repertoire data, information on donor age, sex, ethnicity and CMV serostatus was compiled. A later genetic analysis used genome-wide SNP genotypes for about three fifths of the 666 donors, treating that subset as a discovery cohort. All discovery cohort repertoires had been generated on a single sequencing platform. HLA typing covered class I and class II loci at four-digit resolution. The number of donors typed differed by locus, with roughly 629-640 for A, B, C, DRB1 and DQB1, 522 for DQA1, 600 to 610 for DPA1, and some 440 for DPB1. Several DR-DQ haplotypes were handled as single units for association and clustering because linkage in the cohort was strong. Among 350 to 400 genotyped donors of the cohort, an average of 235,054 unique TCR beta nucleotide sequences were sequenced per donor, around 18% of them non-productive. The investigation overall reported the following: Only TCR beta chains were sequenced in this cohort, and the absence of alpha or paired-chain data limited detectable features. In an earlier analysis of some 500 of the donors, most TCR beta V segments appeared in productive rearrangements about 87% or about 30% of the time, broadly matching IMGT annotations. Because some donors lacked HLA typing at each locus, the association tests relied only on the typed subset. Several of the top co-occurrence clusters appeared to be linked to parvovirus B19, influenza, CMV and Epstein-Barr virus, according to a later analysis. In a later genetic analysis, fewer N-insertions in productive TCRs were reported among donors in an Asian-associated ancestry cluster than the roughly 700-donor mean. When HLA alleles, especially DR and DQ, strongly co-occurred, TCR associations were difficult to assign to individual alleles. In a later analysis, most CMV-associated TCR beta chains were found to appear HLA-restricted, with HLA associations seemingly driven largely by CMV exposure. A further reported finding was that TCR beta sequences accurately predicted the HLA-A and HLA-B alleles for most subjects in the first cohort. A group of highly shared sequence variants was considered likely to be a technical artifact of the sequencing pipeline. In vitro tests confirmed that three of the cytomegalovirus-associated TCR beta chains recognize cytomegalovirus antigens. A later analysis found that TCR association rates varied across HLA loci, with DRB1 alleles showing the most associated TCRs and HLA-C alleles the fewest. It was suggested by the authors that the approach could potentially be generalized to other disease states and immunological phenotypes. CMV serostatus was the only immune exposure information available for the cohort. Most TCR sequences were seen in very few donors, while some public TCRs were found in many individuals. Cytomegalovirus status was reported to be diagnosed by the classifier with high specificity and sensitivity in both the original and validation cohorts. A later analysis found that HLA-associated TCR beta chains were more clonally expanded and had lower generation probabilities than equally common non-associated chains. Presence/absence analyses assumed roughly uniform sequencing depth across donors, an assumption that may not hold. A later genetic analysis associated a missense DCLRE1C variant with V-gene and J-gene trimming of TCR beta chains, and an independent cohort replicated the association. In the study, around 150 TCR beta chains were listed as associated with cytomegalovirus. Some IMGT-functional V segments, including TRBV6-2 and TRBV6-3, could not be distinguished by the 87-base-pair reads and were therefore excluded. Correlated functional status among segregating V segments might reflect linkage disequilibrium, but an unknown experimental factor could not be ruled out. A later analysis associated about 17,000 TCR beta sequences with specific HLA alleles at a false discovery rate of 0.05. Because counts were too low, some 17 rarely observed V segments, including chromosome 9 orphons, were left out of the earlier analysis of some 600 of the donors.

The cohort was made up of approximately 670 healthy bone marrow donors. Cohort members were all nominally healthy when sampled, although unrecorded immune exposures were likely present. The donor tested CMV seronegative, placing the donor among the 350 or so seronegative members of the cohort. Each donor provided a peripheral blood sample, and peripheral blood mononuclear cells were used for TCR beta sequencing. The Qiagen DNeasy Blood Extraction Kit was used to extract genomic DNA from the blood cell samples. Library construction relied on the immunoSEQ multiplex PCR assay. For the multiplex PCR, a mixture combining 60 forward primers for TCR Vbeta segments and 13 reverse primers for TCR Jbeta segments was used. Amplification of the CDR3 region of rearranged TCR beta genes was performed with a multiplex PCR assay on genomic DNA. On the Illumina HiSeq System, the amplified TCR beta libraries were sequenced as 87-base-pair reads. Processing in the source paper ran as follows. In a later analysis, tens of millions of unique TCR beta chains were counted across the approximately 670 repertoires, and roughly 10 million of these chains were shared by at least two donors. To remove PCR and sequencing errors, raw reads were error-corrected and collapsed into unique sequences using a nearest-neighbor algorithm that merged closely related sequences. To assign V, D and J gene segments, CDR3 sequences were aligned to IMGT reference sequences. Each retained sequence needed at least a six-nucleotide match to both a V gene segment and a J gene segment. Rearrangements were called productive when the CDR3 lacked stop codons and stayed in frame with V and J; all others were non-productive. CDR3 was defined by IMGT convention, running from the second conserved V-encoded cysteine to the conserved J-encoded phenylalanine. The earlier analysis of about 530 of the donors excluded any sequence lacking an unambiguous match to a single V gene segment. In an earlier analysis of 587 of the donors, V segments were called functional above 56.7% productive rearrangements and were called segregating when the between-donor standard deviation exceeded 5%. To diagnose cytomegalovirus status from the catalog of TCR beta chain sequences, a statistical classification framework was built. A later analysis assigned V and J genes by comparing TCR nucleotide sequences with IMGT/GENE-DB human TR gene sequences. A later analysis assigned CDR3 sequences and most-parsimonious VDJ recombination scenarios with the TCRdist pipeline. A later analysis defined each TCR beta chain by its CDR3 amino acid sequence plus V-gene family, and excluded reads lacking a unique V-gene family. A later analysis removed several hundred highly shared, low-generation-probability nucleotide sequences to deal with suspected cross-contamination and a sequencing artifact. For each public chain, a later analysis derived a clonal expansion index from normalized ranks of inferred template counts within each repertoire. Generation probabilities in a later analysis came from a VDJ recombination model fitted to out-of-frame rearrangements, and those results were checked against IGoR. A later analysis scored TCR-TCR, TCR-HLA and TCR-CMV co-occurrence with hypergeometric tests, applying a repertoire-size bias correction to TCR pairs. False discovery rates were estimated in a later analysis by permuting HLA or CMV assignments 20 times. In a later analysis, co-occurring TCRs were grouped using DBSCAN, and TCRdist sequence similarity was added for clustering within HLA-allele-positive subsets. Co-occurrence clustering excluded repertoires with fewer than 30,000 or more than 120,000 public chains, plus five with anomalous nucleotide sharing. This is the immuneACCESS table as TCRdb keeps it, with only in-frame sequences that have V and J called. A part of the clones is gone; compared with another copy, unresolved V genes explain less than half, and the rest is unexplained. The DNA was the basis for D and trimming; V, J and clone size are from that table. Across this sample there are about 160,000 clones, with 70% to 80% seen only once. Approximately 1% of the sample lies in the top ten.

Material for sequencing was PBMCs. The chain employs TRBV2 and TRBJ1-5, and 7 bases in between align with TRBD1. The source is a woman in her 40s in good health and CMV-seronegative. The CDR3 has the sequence CASRGTANQPQHF. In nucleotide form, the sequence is TGTGCCAGCAGGGGGACAGCGAATCAGCCCCAGCATTTT.